This TCR beta chain was retrieved from a study of graft-versus-host responses after intestinal transplantation. Whole-study context: Multivisceral, liver-intestinal, or isolated intestinal transplants were performed in recipients. Recipients across the board were started on anti-thymocyte globulin induction, then kept on tacrolimus and steroids for about 3 years.

Processing of graft tissue released intraepithelial and lamina propria lymphocytes. Assay: immunoSEQ multiplex PCR; the TCRdb copy retains only in-frame clones and omits some. The repertoire holds 37,000 or so clones, with 87% as singletons. The source of this sequence is a human patient who received an intestinal transplant, so some T cells may come from the graft donor. The sample here was ileum tissue, taken almost 210 days after intestinal transplant.

DNA for the CDR3: TGCAGTGCATCAGGGGCCTACGAGCAGTACTTC. The encoded protein is CSASGAYEQYF. The V and J genes are TRBV20-1 and TRBJ2-7; weak D call: TRBD1 (6 bases). CDR3 length: 11 amino acids. Deletions cut 6 bases from V and 2 bases from J, with 8 bases between. Germline-derived CDR1 and CDR2 are DFQATT and SNEGSKA (reference sequence).